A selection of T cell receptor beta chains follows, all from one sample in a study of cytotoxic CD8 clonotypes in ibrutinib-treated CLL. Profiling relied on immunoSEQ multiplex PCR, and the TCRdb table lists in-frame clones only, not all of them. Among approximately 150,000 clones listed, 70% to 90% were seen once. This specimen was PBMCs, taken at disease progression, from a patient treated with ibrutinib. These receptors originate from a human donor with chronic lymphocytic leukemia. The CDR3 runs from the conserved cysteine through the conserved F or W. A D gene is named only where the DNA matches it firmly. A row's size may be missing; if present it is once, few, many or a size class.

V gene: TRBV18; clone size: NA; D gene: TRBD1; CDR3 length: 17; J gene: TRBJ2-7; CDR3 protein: CASSSQAGTGGAYEQYF; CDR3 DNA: TGTGCCAGCTCATCCCAGGCCGGGACAGGGGGTGCCTACGAGCAGTACTTC
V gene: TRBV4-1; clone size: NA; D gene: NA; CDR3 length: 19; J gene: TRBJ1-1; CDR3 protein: CASSQDPILAGGRDTEAFF; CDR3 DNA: TGCGCCAGCAGCCAAGATCCGATCTTGGCCGGGGGGCGCGACACTGAAGCTTTCTTT
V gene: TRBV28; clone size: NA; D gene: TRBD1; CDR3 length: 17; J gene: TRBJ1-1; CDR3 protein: CASTSGTGIYLNTEAFF; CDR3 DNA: TGTGCCAGCACCTCCGGGACAGGGATATACTTGAACACTGAAGCTTTCTTT
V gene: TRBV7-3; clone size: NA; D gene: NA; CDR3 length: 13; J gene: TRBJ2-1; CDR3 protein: CASSLTTGLEQFF; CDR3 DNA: TGTGCCAGCAGCTTAACAACAGGACTAGAGCAGTTCTTC
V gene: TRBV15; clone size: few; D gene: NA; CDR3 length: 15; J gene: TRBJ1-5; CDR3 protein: CATSRARGVNQPQHF; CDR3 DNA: TGTGCCACCAGCAGAGCGAGGGGCGTCAATCAGCCCCAGCATTTT
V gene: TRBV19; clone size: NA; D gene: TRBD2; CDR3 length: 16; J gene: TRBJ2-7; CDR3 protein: CASSMAGGSFLSEQYF; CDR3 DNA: TGTGCCAGTAGTATGGCCGGCGGGAGTTTTTTGTCCGAGCAGTACTTC
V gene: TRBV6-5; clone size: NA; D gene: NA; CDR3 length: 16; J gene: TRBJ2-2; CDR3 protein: CASSYSSGVWTGELFF; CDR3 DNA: TGTGCCAGCAGTTACTCGTCGGGGGTATGGACCGGGGAGCTGTTTTTT
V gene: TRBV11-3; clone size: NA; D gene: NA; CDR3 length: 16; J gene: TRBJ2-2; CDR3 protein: CASSLARRADTGELFF; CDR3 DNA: TGTGCCAGCAGCTTAGCGCGGCGGGCCGACACCGGGGAGCTGTTTTTT
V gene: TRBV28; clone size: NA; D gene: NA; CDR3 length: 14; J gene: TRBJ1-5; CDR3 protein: CASSPDRGDQPQHF; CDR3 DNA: TGTGCCAGCAGCCCCGACAGAGGGGATCAGCCCCAGCATTTT
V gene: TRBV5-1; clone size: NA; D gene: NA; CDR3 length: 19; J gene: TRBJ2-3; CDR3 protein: CASSLVVAEATRSTDTQYF; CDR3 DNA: TGCGCCAGCAGCTTGGTGGTAGCGGAGGCGACGCGTAGCACAGATACGCAGTATTTT
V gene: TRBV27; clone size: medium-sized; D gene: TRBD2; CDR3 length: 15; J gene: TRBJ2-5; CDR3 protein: CASSLWGREGGTQYF; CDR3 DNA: TGTGCCAGCAGTTTATGGGGCAGGGAGGGTGGGACCCAGTACTTC
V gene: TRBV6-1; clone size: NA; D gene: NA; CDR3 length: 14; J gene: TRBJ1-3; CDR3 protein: CASSEVSSGNTIYF; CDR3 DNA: TGTGCCAGCAGTGAGGTTAGCTCTGGAAACACCATATATTTT
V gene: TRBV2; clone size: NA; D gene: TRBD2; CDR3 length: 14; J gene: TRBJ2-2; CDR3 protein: CASSFGGGTGELFF; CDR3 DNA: TGTGCCAGCAGTTTTGGCGGGGGAACCGGGGAGCTGTTTTTT
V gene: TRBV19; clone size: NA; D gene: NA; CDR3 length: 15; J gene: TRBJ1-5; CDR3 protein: CASSIGNVRNQPQHF; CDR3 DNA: TGTGCCAGTAGTATAGGGAACGTTCGGAATCAGCCCCAGCATTTT
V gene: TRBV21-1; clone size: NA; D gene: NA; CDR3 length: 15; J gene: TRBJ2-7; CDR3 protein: CASSSRDRSSYEQYF; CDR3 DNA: TGTGCCAGCAGCTCCCGGGACAGGAGCTCCTACGAGCAGTACTTC
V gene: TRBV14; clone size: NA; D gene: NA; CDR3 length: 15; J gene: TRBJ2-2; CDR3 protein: CASSQDPSVTGELFF; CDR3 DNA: TGTGCCAGCAGCCAAGATCCATCGGTCACCGGGGAGCTGTTTTTT
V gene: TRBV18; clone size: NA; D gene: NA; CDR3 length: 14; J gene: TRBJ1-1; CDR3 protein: CASSPGQKNTEAFF; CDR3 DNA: TGTGCCAGCTCACCAGGACAGAAGAACACTGAAGCTTTCTTT
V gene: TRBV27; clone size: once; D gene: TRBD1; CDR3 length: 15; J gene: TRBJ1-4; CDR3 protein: CASSPGTAANEKLFF; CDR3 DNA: TGTGCCAGCAGTCCCGGGACAGCCGCTAATGAAAAACTGTTTTTT
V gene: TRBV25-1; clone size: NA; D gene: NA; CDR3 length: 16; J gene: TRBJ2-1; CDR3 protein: CASHQQGKSSYNEQFF; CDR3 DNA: TGTGCCAGCCATCAACAGGGAAAGAGCTCCTACAATGAGCAGTTCTTC
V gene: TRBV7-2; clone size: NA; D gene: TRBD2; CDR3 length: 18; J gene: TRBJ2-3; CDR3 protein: CASSPPGDIAGATDTQYF; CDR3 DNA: TGTGCCAGCAGCCCACCGGGAGACATAGCGGGGGCCACAGATACGCAGTATTTT
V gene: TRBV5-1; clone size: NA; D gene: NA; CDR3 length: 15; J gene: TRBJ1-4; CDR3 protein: CASSLAGQGTEKLFF; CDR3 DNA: TGCGCCAGCAGCTTGGCTGGGCAGGGTACTGAAAAACTGTTTTTT
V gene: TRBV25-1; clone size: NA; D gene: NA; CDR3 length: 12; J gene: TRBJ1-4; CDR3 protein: CASSERAEILFF; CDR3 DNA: TGTGCCAGCAGTGAACGGGCGGAAATACTGTTTTTT
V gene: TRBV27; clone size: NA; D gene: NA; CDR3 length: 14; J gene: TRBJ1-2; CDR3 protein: CASSLREFNYGYTF; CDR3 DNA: TGTGCCAGCAGTTTAAGGGAGTTTAACTATGGCTACACCTTC
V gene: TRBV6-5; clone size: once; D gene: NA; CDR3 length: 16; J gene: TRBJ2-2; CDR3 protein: CASSYTGGADTGELFF; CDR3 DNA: TGTGCCAGCAGTTACACTGGGGGGGCTGACACCGGGGAGCTGTTTTTT
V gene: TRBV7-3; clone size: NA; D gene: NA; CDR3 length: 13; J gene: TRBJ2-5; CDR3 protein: CASSYSGRETQYF; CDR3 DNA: TGTGCCAGCAGCTATTCAGGGAGGGAGACCCAGTACTTC
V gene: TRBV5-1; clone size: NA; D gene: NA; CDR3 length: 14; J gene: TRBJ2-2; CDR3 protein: CASSLLANTGELFF; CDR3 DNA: TGCGCCAGCAGCTTGCTCGCGAACACCGGGGAGCTGTTTTTT
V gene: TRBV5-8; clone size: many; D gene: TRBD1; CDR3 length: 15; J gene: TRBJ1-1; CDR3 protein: CASSVQGGWNTEAFF; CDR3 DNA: TGTGCCAGCAGCGTACAGGGGGGATGGAACACTGAAGCTTTCTTT
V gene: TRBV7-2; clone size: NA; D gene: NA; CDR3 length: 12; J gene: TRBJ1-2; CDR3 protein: CASSPNPYGYTF; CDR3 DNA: TGTGCCAGCAGCCCCAACCCCTATGGCTACACCTTC
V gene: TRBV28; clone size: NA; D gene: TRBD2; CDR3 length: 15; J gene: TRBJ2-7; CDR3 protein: CASSRRGTSSYEQYF; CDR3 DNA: TGTGCCAGCAGTCGACGCGGGACTAGCAGCTACGAGCAGTACTTC
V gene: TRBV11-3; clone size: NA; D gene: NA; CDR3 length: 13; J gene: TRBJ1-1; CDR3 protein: CASSLAFWTEAFF; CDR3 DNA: TGTGCCAGCAGCTTAGCCTTTTGGACTGAAGCTTTCTTT
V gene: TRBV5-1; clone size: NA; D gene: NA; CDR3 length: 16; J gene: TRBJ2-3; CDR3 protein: CASSLYGLTSTDTQYF; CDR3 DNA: TGCGCCAGCAGCTTGTACGGCCTAACTAGCACAGATACGCAGTATTTT
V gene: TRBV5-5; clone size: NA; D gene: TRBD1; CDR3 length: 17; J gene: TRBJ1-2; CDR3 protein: CASSPQGGTLVNYGYTF; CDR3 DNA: TGTGCCAGCAGCCCACAGGGGGGGACCCTAGTTAACTATGGCTACACCTTC
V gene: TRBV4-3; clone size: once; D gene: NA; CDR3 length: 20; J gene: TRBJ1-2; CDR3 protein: CASSPLISLTSRTPNYGYTF; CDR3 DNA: TGCGCCAGCAGCCCTTTAATAAGCCTGACTTCTCGGACACCGAACTATGGCTACACCTTC
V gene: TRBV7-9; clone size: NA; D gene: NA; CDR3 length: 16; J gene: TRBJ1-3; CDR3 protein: CASSSYVGTRGNTIYF; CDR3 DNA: TGTGCCAGCAGCTCCTACGTGGGGACGCGCGGAAACACCATATATTTT
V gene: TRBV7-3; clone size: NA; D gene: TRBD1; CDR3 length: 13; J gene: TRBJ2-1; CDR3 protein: CASSLGTGGKQFF; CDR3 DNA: TGTGCCAGCAGCTTAGGGACAGGGGGCAAGCAGTTCTTC
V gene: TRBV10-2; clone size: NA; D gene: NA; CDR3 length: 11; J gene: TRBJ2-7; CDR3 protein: CASSRGYEQYF; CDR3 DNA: TGCGCCAGCAGCAGGGGCTACGAGCAGTACTTC
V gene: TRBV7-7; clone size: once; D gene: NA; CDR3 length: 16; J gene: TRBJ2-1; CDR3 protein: CASSPTGDSSYNEQFF; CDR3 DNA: TGTGCTAGCAGCCCAACGGGGGATAGCTCCTACAATGAGCAGTTCTTC
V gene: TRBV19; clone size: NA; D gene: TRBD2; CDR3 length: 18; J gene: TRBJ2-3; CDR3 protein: CASSIASGRALGTDTQYF; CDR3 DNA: TGTGCCAGTAGTATAGCTAGCGGGAGGGCCCTCGGCACAGATACGCAGTATTTT
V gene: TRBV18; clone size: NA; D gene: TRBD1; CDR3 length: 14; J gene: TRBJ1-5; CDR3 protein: CASSPTGEDQPQHF; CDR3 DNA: TGTGCCAGCTCACCCACAGGGGAAGATCAGCCCCAGCATTTT
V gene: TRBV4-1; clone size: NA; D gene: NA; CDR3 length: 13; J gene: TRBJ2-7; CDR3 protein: CASSQDPGWEQYF; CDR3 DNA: TGCGCCAGCAGCCAGGACCCGGGTTGGGAGCAGTACTTC
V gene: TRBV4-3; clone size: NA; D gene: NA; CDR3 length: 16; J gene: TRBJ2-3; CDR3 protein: CASSQDLTTRGDTQYF; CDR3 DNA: TGCGCCAGCAGCCAAGATCTGACGACTAGAGGGGATACGCAGTATTTT
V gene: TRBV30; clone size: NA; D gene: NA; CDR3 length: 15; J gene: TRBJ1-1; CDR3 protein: CAWSVAGAGNTEAFF; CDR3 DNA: TGTGCCTGGAGTGTAGCAGGTGCGGGCAACACTGAAGCTTTCTTT
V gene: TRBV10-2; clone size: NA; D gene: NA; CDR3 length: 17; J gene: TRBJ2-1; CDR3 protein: CASSKQGGASGKAEQFF; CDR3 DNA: TGCGCCAGCAGTAAACAGGGGGGAGCTAGCGGGAAGGCTGAGCAGTTCTTC
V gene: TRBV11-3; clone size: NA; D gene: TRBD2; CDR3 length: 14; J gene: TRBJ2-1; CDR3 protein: CASSSGLAGDEQFF; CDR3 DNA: TGTGCCAGCAGCTCGGGACTAGCGGGAGATGAGCAGTTCTTC
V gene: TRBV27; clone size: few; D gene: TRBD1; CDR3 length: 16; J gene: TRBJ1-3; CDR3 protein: CASSMTGPLSGNTIYF; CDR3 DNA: TGTGCCAGCAGCATGACAGGGCCACTCTCTGGAAACACCATATATTTT
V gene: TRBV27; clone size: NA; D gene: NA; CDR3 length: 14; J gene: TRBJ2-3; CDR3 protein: CASSFPRATDTQYF; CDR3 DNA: TGTGCCAGCAGTTTCCCCAGGGCCACAGATACGCAGTATTTT
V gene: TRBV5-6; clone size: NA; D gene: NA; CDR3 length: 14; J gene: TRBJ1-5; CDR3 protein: CASSSSMLRQPQHF; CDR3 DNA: TGTGCCAGCAGCTCCTCCATGCTAAGGCAGCCCCAGCATTTT
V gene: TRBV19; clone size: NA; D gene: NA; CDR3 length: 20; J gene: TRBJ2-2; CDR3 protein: CASSTRSGPRGPLYTGELFF; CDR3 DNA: TGTGCCAGTAGTACTAGATCGGGACCCCGGGGCCCCCTTTACACCGGGGAGCTGTTTTTT
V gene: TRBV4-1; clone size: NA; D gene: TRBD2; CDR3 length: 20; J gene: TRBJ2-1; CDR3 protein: CASRPSGRRAGGPAYNEQFF; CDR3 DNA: TGCGCCAGCAGACCTTCCGGGAGGAGAGCGGGAGGGCCGGCTTACAATGAGCAGTTCTTC
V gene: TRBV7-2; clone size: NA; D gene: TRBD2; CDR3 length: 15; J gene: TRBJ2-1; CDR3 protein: CASSNSGRPIDEQFF; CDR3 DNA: TGTGCCAGCAGCAATAGCGGGAGGCCGATCGATGAGCAGTTCTTC
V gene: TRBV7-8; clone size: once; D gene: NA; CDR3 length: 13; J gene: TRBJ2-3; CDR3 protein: CASSSQSTDTQYF; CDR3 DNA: TGTGCCAGCAGCTCCCAGAGTACAGATACGCAGTATTTT
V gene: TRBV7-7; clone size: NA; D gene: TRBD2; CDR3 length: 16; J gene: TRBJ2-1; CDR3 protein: CASSTGGRAGDNEQFF; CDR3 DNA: TGTGCTAGCAGCACCGGCGGGAGGGCCGGGGACAATGAGCAGTTCTTC
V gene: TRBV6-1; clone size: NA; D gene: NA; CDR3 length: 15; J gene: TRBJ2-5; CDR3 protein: CASSVAVRDQETQYF; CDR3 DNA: TGTGCCAGCAGTGTTGCAGTCCGGGACCAAGAGACCCAGTACTTC
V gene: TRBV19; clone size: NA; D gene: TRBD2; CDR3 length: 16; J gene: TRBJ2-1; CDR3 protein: CASSILAGSSYNEQFF; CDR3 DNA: TGTGCCAGTAGTATTCTAGCGGGGAGCTCCTACAATGAGCAGTTCTTC